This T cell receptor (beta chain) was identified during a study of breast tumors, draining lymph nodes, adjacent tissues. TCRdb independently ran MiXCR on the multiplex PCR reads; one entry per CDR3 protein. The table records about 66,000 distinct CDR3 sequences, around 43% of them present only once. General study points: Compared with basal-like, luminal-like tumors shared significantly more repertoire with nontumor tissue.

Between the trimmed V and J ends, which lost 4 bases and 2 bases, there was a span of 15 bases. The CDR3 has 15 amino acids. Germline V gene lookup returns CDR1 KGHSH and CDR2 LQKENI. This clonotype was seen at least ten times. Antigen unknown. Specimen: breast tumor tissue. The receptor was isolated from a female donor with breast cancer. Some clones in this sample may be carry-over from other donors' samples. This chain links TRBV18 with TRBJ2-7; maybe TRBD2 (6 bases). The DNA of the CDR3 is TGTGCCAGCTCACGCCCGGGACTGTTGGCCTACGAGCAGTACTTC. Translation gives CASSRPGLLAYEQYF.